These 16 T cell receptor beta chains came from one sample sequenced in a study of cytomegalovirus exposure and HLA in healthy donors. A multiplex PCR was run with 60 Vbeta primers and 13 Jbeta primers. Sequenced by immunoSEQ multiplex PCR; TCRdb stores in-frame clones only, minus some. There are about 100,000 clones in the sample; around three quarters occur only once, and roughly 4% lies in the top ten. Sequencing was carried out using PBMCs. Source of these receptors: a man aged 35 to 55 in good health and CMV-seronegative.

The CDR3 loop reads CASSLLYGYTF. CDR3 DNA sequence: TGTGCCAGCAGTTTACTCTATGGCTACACCTTC. The genes are TRBV28 and TRBJ1-2; D gene unclear. Germline V lookup: CDR1 MDHEN, CDR2 SYDVKM. The germline V and J ends were trimmed by 2 bases and 4 bases, with 2 bases remaining between them. The CDR3 loop spans 11 amino acids.

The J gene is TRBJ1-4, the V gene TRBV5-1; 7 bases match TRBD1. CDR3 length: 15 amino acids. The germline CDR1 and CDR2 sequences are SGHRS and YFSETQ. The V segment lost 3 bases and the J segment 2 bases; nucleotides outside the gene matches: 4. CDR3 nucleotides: TGCGCCAGCAGCTCACAGGGGAGTACTAATGAAAAACTGTTTTTT. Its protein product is CASSSQGSTNEKLFF.

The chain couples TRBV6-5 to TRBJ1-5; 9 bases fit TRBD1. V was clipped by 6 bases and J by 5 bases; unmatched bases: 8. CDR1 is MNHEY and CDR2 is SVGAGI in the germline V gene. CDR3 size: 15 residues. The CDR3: CASSRLTGGYQPQHF. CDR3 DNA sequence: TGTGCCAGCAGCAGACTAACAGGGGGCTATCAGCCCCAGCATTTT.

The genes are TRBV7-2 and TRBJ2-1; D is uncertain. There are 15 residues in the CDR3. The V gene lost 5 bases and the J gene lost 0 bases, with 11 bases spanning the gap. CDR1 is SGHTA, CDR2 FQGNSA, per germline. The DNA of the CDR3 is TGTGCCAGCAGCCCCCACTGGAGCTCCTACAATGAGCAGTTCTTC. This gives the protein CASSPHWSSYNEQFF.

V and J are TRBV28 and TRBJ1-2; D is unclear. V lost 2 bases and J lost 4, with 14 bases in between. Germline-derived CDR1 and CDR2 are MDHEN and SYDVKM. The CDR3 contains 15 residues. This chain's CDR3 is CASSLPPGRGYGYTF. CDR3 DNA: TGTGCCAGCAGTTTACCACCCGGGAGAGGCTATGGCTACACCTTC.

In nucleotides, the CDR3 is TGTGCCAGCAGTACCCAGGGGAAGACTGAAGCTTTCTTT. Translated: CASSTQGKTEAFF. The chain employs TRBV6-6 and TRBJ1-1, with a weak D call TRBD1 (6 bases). The V end was cut by 5 bases, the J end by 5 bases, with 12 bases between. The CDR3 has 13 amino acids. Germline values: CDR1 MNHNY, CDR2 SVGAGI (reference sequence).

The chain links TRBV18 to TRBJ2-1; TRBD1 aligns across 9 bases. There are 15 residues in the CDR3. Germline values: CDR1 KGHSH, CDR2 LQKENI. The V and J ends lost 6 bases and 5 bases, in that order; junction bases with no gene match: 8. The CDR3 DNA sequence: TGTGCCAGCTCGCAGCCCGGGACAGGGAACAATGAGCAGTTCTTC. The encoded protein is CASSQPGTGNNEQFF.

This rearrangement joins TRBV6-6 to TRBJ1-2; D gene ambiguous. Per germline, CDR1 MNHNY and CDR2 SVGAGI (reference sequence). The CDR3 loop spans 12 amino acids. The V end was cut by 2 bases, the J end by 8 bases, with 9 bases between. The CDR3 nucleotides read TGTGCCAGCAGTTACACCCCGGGGGGCTACACCTTC. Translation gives CASSYTPGGYTF.

The CDR3 reads CASRMTGAGELFF. The CDR3 nucleotides read TGTGCCAGCAGAATGACAGGGGCCGGGGAGCTGTTTTTT. The gene calls are TRBV6-5 and TRBJ2-2; TRBD1 agrees at 8 bases. Germline V gene sequence: CDR1 MNHEY, CDR2 SVGAGI. The CDR3 spans 13 residues. V trimming: 6 bases; J trimming: 6 bases; junction bases outside the gene matches: 3.

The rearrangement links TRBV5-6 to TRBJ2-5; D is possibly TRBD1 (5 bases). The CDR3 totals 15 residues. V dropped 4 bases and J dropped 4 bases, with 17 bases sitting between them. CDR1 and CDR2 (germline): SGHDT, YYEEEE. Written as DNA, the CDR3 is TGTGCCAGCAGCGCCACCTCAGGGTTGGGAGAGACCCAGTACTTC. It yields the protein CASSATSGLGETQYF.

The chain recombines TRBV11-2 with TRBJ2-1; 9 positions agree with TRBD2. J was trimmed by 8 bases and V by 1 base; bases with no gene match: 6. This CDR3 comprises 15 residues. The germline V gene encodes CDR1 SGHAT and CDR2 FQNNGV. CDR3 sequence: CASSLVRTSVDEQFF. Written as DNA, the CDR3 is TGTGCCAGCAGCTTAGTTCGGACTAGCGTGGATGAGCAGTTCTTC.

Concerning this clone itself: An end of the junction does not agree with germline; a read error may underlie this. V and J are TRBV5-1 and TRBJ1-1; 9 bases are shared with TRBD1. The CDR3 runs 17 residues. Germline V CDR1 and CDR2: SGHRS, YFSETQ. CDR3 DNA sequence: TGCGCCGGCAGCTCCACCCCTGGGACAGGGCTGAACACTGAAGCTTTCTTT. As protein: CAGSSTPGTGLNTEAFF.

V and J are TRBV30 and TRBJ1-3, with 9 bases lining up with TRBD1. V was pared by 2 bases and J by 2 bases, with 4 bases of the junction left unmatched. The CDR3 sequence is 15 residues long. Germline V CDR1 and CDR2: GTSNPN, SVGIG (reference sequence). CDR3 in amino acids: CAWSSGTGTGNTIYF. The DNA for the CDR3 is TGTGCCTGGAGTTCCGGGACAGGGACTGGAAACACCATATATTTT.

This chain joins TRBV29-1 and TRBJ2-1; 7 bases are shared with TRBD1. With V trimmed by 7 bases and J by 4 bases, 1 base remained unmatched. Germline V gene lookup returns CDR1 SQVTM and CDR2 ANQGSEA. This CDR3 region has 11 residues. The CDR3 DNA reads TGCAGCGGGGGACAGTACAATGAGCAGTTCTTC. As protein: CSGGQYNEQFF.

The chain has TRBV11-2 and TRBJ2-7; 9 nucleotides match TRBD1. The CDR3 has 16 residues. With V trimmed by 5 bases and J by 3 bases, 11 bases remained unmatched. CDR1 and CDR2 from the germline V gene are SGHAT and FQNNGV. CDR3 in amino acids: CASSGRTGVNLYEQYF. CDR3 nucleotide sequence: TGTGCCAGCAGCGGCCGGACAGGGGTCAATCTCTACGAGCAGTACTTC.

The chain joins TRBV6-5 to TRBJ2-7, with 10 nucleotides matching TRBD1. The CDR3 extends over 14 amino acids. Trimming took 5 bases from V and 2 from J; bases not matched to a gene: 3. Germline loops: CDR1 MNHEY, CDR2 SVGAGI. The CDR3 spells CASSKTGGPYEQYF. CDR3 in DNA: TGTGCCAGCAGTAAGACAGGGGGCCCCTACGAGCAGTACTTC.